This T cell receptor (beta chain) comes out of a study of early T cells in non-severe SARS-CoV-2 infection. Study at large: The study sequenced bulk RNA from unsorted whole blood, with chains unpaired.

This clonotype was counted ten times or more. Its target is unknown. Trimming cost V 2 bases and J 6 bases; bases outside gene matches: 8. Germline V gene data show CDR1 as SEHNR and CDR2 as FQNEAQ (reference sequence). The CDR3 sequence is 16 residues long. Individually, cDNA molecules had unique molecular identifiers attached to them. In TCRdb, the 5' RACE reads were re-called with MiXCR into one record per CDR3 protein. The sample holds 81,000 or so distinct CDR3 sequences; 12% are singletons and the top ten take roughly 3.6%. Study-wide points: VDJdb matches were skewed toward anti-spike CD8 T cell responses.

The sequencing input was whole blood. This sequence was found in an adult who was a healthcare worker with PCR-confirmed SARS-CoV-2 infection or an uninfected control (not recorded which). The chain is built from TRBV7-9 and TRBJ2-3, with TRBD2 identical over 10 bases. The CDR3 region has the DNA TGTGCCAGCAGCTTAAGCCTAGCGGGAGCTGTGGATACGCAGTATTTT. The encoded protein is CASSLSLAGAVDTQYF.